This T cell receptor beta chain was sequenced during a study of OX40 agonist ivuxolimab in advanced cancers. General notes on the study: Ivuxolimab was an agonistic, fully human IgG2 monoclonal antibody directed against OX40 (CD134), a costimulatory receptor. Intravenous ivuxolimab was administered to patients every 2 weeks at six dose levels: 0.01, 0.1, 0.3, 1.5, 3 and 10 mg/kg. Of the approximately 50 dose-escalation patients, hepatocellular carcinoma was present in approximately 20, melanoma in roughly 15, renal cell carcinoma in 9 and head and neck cancer in 9. A male proportion of under 85% and a mean age of approximately 55 years, ranging from about 20 to 80, were recorded for the dose-escalation cohort. Prior anti-PD-1, anti-PD-L1 or anti-CTLA-4 therapy was permitted, and checkpoint inhibitors had been received by less than 45% of dose-escalation patients. Partial responses were achieved by three dose-escalation patients, of whom one had hepatocellular carcinoma and two had cutaneous melanoma. Peripheral TCRbeta sequencing aimed to test whether ivuxolimab altered TCR sequence diversity and caused clonal T-cell expansion. The monotherapy dose-escalation portion (N ≈ 52 patients) of the phase I ivuxolimab trial is reported in the paper. Study-level results and caveats: At doses of 0.1 to 3.0 mg/kg, clonal expansion of both CD4+ and CD8+ T cells in blood was seen between baseline and week 6. In the 0.1-3.0 mg/kg groups, partial responders were among the patients with the lowest normalized peripheral clonal expansion, particularly in CD8+ T cells. After ivuxolimab, more expanded clones were found on average in CD8+ T cells than in CD4+ T cells. Antigen specificity was not determined for the clonally expanded peripheral T cells. Low levels of normalized T-cell clonal expansion were also seen in some patients who did not respond.

A note on this clone: Its antigen specificity is not known. Base-call qualities are not available, and no considerably larger clone is one nucleotide away.

Patients with a history of autoimmune disease or receiving systemic immunosuppression were excluded from the trial. Peripheral blood for TCR sequencing was collected from all dose cohorts at baseline, on cycle 4 day 1, and on cycle 7 day 1. The samples were drawn from a first-in-human, open-label, multicenter phase I dose-escalation trial of ivuxolimab. Adults with locally advanced or metastatic melanoma, renal cell, hepatocellular, or head and neck squamous cell carcinoma were enrolled in the trial. CD4+ and CD8+ T cells were sorted separately from peripheral blood before TCR sequencing. For sequencing of the TCRbeta CDR3 region, genomic DNA was extracted from the sorted cells. The immunoSEQ Assay was used for sequencing of TCRbeta CDR3 regions. Held by TCRdb, this immuneACCESS table contains in-frame sequences only and omits some clones. Under half of the omission traces to an unresolved V gene where checked; the cause of the rest is unknown. The sample table shows 45,000 to 70,000 clones, and nearly 85% are seen once. The biggest ten clones account for over 3% of the sample.

The junction shows trimming of 6 bases on V and 3 bases on J, and the gene matches do not reach 19 bases of it. CDR1 SGHTS and CDR2 YDEGEE were looked up in the germline V gene. Measured from the cysteine to the phenylalanine, the CDR3 is 19 residues long. The retained sequence is limited to the CDR3, 57 bases, with the frame set at the first base. The rearranged chain carries TRBV5-8 and TRBJ2-3; TRBD2 matches 10 bases in the middle. The receptor was derived from an adult with an advanced solid tumor such as melanoma, head and neck, liver or kidney cancer. The sequencing used CD4+ or CD8+ T cells sorted from blood, collected in a trial of the OX40 agonist ivuxolimab. The bases read TGTGCCAGCAACCGGGGCCTGGGTCTAGCGGGAGTCGGTACAGATACGCAGTATTTT. Its protein is CASNRGLGLAGVGTDTQYF.